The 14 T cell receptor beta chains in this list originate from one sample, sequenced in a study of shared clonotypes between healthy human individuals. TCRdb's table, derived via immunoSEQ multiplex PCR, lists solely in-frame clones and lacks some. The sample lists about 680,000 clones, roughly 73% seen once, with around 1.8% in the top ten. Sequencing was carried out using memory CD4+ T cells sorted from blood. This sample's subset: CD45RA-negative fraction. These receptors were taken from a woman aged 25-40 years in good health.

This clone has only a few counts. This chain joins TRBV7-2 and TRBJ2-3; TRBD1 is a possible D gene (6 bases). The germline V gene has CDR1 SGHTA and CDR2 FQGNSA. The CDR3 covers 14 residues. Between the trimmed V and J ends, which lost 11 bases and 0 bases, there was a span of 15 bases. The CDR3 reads CAGPSGDSTDTQYF. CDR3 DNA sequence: TGTGCCGGCCCTTCAGGGGATAGCACAGATACGCAGTATTTT.

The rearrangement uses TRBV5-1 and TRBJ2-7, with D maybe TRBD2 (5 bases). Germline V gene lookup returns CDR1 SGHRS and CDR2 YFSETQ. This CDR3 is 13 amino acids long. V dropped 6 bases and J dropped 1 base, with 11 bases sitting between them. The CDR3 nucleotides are TGCGCCAGCACCAGAAGCGGATCCTACGAGCAGTACTTC. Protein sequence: CASTRSGSYEQYF. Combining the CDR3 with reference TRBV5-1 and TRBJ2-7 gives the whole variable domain KAGVTQTPRYLIKTRGQQVTLSCSPISGHRSVSWYQQTPGQGLQFLFEYFSETQRNKGNFPGRFSGRQFSNSRSEMNVSTLELGDSALYLCASTRSGSYEQYFGPGTRLTVT.

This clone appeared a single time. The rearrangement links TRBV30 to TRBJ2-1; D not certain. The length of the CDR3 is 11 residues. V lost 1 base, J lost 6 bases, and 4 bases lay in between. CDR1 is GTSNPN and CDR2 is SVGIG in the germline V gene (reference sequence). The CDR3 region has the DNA TGTGCCTGGAGTGCCCTCAATGAGCAGTTCTTC. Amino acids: CAWSALNEQFF.

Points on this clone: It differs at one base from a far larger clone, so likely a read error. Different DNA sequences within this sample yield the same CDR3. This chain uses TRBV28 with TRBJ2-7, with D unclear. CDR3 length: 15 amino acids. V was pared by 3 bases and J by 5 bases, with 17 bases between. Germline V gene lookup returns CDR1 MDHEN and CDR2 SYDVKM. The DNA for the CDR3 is TGTGCCAGCAGTTTCTTAGCAGGAGTTATTAACGAGCAGTACTTC. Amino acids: CASSFLAGVINEQYF.

This CDR3 is CASSLRVGEQFF. The CDR3 bases are TGTGCCAGCAGTTTACGGGTCGGTGAGCAGTTCTTC. This rearrangement joins TRBV27 to TRBJ2-1, with D unclear. The CDR3 extends over 12 amino acids. Trimming removed 2 bases from V and 9 bases from J, with 8 bases in between. Germline V gives CDR1 MNHEY, CDR2 SMNVEV (reference sequence).

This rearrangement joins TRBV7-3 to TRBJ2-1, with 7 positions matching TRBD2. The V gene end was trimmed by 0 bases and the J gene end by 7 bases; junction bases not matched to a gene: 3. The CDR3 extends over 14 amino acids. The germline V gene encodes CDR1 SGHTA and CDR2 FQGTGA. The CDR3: CASSLTGTINEQFF. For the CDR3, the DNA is TGTGCCAGCAGCTTAACCGGGACTATAAATGAGCAGTTCTTC.

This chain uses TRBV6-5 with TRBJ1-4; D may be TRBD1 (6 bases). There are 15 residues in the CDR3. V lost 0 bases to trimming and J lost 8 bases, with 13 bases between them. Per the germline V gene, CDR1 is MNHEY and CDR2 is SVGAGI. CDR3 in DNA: TGTGCCAGCAGTTACTCCGGACAGATGGACGAAAAACTGTTTTTT. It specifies CASSYSGQMDEKLFF.

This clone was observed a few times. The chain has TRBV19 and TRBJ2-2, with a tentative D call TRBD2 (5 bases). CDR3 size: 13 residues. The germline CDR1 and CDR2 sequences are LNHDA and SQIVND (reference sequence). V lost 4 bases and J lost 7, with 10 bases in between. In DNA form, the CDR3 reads TGTGCCAGTAGTACCCAAGCGGTCGGGGAGCTGTTTTTT. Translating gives CASSTQAVGELFF.

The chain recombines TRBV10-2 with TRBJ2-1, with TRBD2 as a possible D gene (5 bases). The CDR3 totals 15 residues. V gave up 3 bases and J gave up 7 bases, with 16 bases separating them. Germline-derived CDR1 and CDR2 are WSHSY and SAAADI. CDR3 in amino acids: CASSDGWGSGNEQFF. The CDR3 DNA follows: TGCGCCAGCAGTGACGGGTGGGGTTCGGGAAATGAGCAGTTCTTC.

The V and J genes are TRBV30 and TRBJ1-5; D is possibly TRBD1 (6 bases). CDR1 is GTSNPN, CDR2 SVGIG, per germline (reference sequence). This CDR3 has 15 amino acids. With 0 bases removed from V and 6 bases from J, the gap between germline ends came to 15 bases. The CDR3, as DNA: TGTGCCTGGAGTGTGGGGGGGGCGCAGGGTCAGCCCCAGCATTTT. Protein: CAWSVGGAQGQPQHF.

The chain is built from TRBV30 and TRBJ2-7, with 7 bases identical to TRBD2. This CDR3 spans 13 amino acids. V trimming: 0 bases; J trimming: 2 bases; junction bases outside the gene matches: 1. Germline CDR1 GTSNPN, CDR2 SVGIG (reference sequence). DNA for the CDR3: TGTGCCTGGAGTGTAGCGGGGACCTACGAGCAGTACTTC. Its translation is CAWSVAGTYEQYF.

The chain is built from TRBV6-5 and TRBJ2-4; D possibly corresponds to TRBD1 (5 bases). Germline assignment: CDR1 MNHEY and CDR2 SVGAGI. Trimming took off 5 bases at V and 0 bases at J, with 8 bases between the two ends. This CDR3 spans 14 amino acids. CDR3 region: CASSARGAKNIQYF. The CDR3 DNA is TGTGCCAGCAGTGCAAGGGGAGCCAAAAACATTCAGTACTTC.

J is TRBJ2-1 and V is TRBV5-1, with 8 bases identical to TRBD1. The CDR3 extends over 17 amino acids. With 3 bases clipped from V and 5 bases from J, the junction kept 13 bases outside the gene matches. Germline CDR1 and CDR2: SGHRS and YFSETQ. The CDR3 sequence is CASSSAVGTGGNNEQFF. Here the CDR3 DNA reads TGCGCCAGCAGCTCCGCAGTCGGGACAGGTGGGAACAATGAGCAGTTCTTC.

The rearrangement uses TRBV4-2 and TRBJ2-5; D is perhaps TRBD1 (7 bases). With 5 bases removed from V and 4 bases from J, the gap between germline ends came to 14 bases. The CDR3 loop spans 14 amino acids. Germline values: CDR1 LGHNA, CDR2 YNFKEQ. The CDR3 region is CASSFGGGRETQYF. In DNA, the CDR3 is TGTGCCAGCAGCTTCGGAGGGGGCCGAGAGACCCAGTACTTC.